A selection of T cell receptor beta chains follows, all from one sample in a study of CD8 T cells in Susac syndrome. One entry per CDR3 protein, called by TCRdb with MiXCR from the immunoSEQ multiplex PCR reads. Of some 180,000 distinct CDR3 sequences in the sample, about 95% are singletons; the top ten hold 0.1%. Sample: CD4+ T cells from PBMCs. These receptors were collected from a human donor in good health. CDR3s include the opening cysteine and the closing phenylalanine or tryptophan. D genes are given only for firm matches. Some rows have no size entry. The others give once, few or many, or a class for an expanded clone.

abundance	j_gene	v_gene	d_gene	CDR3aa	CDR3nt
NA	TRBJ2-1	TRBV20-1	TRBD2	CSARDRSGSPDEQFF	TGCAGTGCTAGAGATCGTAGCGGGAGTCCGGATGAGCAGTTCTTC
NA	TRBJ1-5	TRBV6-2/TRBV6-3	NA	CASSYLTVNQPQHF	TGTGCCAGCAGTTACTTAACCGTCAATCAGCCCCAGCATTTT
once	TRBJ2-5	TRBV30	NA	CAWMNRDETQYF	TGTGCCTGGATGAACAGGGACGAGACCCAGTACTTC
NA	TRBJ2-1	TRBV6-2/TRBV6-3	NA	CASSSISEVSSYNEQFF	TGTGCCAGCAGTTCAATTAGCGAAGTGAGCTCCTACAATGAGCAGTTCTTC
NA	TRBJ1-2	TRBV12-3/TRBV12-4	TRBD1	CASSEGAGGYGYTF	TGTGCCAGCAGTGAGGGGGCAGGGGGATATGGCTACACCTTC
NA	TRBJ1-2	TRBV20-1	NA	CSARDRNGYTF	TGCAGTGCTAGAGACAGGAATGGCTACACCTTC
NA	TRBJ1-2	TRBV5-1	TRBD1	CASTIGGDRAQDGYTF	TGCGCCAGCACCATCGGGGGAGACAGGGCCCAGGATGGCTACACCTTC
NA	TRBJ2-3	TRBV29-1	TRBD2	CSASASGSRRDTQYF	TGCAGCGCCTCGGCTAGCGGGAGTAGGAGAGATACGCAGTATTTT
NA	TRBJ2-5	TRBV28	NA	CASSWGELQKTQYF	TGTGCCAGCAGTTGGGGCGAACTCCAAAAGACCCAGTACTTC
NA	TRBJ2-3	TRBV20-1	TRBD2	CSARDPGTSDTQYF	TGCAGTGCTAGAGATCCCGGGACTAGCGATACGCAGTATTTT
NA	TRBJ1-1	TRBV30	NA	CAWYSARGLTEAFF	TGTGCCTGGTATTCCGCCAGGGGCCTCACTGAAGCTTTCTTT
NA	TRBJ1-2	TRBV29-1	NA	CSVGIGILGGYTF	TGCAGCGTGGGTATCGGGATTCTCGGAGGCTACACCTTC
few	TRBJ1-5	TRBV3-1	NA	CASSQGGASNQPQHF	TGTGCCAGCAGCCAAGGGGGGGCTAGCAATCAGCCCCAGCATTTT
NA	TRBJ2-3	TRBV20-1	NA	CSARGRRPDTDTQYF	TGCAGTGCTAGAGGTCGGCGACCAGACACAGATACGCAGTATTTT
NA	TRBJ2-5	TRBV6-6	TRBD2	CASSAQLATGETQYF	TGTGCCAGCAGCGCCCAACTAGCGACCGGAGAGACCCAGTACTTC
NA	TRBJ1-2	TRBV27	NA	CATFRDGYTF	TGTGCCACTTTCCGGGATGGCTACACCTTC
NA	TRBJ1-3	TRBV30	NA	CAWSVGRDSGNTIYF	TGTGCCTGGAGTGTGGGTAGGGACTCTGGAAACACCATATATTTT
once	TRBJ2-3	TRBV9	NA	CASSGDGRDTQYF	TGTGCCAGCAGCGGGGATGGCAGGGATACGCAGTATTTT
NA	TRBJ2-2	TRBV5-1	NA	CASSFEGAGELFF	TGCGCCAGCAGCTTCGAGGGCGCCGGGGAGCTGTTTTTT
NA	TRBJ1-4	TRBV29-1	TRBD1	CSVEMGTGNEKLFF	TGCAGCGTTGAGATGGGGACAGGGAATGAAAAACTGTTTTTT
once	TRBJ1-5	TRBV4-3	NA	CASSQKIRTGNQPQHF	TGCGCCAGCAGCCAGAAGATTAGGACGGGAAATCAGCCCCAGCATTTT
NA	TRBJ2-5	TRBV20-1	TRBD2	CSATSRGGETQYF	TGCAGTGCTACCTCCCGGGGGGGAGAGACCCAGTACTTC
NA	TRBJ2-5	TRBV7-9	NA	CASSYGGGQQETQYF	TGTGCCAGCAGCTACGGGGGCGGGCAACAAGAGACCCAGTACTTC
NA	TRBJ1-5	TRBV18	NA	CASSPAGADQPQHF	TGTGCCAGCTCACCGGCAGGGGCAGATCAGCCCCAGCATTTT
NA	TRBJ1-2	TRBV12-3/TRBV12-4	NA	CASSRQTEIYGYTF	TGTGCCAGCAGTCGGCAGACAGAGATCTATGGCTACACCTTC
NA	TRBJ1-1	TRBV30	NA	CAWDRPTEAFF	TGTGCCTGGGACAGGCCCACTGAAGCTTTCTTT
NA	TRBJ2-6	TRBV7-2	NA	CASSITGNGANVLTF	TGTGCCAGCAGCATCACAGGGAATGGGGCCAACGTCCTGACTTTC
NA	TRBJ2-5	TRBV29-1	NA	CSVRKGTETQYF	TGCAGCGTTCGGAAAGGTACAGAGACCCAGTACTTC
NA	TRBJ2-5	TRBV5-1	TRBD1	CASSRPRDSEYQETQYF	TGCGCCAGCAGCAGACCCCGGGACAGCGAATACCAAGAGACCCAGTACTTC
NA	TRBJ2-7	TRBV15	NA	CATSREDLQEQYF	TGTGCCACCAGCAGAGAGGACCTGCAGGAGCAGTACTTC
NA	TRBJ2-1	TRBV5-6	NA	CASSFRWDITENEQFF	TGTGCCAGCAGCTTCCGCTGGGACATAACAGAAAATGAGCAGTTCTTC
NA	TRBJ2-7	TRBV7-9	NA	CASSLAQGEQYF	TGTGCCAGCAGCTTAGCGCAGGGTGAGCAGTACTTC
NA	TRBJ1-5	TRBV30	NA	CAWSSERNQPQHF	TGTGCCTGGAGTTCAGAGAGAAATCAGCCCCAGCATTTT
NA	TRBJ2-3	TRBV20-1	NA	CSATTTSSTDTQYF	TGCAGTGCTACTACTACCTCGAGCACAGATACGCAGTATTTT
NA	TRBJ2-6	TRBV9	NA	CASSVASRKDGGANVLTF	TGTGCCAGCAGCGTAGCAAGCCGGAAAGATGGTGGGGCCAACGTCCTGACTTTC
NA	TRBJ2-1	TRBV27	TRBD1	CASSLSWTGGSEQFF	TGTGCCAGCAGTTTATCGTGGACAGGGGGCTCTGAGCAGTTCTTC
NA	TRBJ2-3	TRBV6-1	NA	CASSEALHPVTDTQYF	TGTGCCAGCAGTGAAGCGCTTCATCCTGTCACAGATACGCAGTATTTT
NA	TRBJ2-1	TRBV1	NA	CTSSSQVAPHNEQFF	TGCACCAGCAGCTCCCAGGTGGCCCCCCACAATGAGCAGTTCTTC
NA	TRBJ2-3	TRBV3-1	NA	CASSQASGADTQYF	TGTGCCAGCAGCCAGGCCAGCGGCGCAGATACGCAGTATTTT
NA	TRBJ1-2	TRBV7-9	NA	CASSLWAGGSYGYTF	TGTGCCAGCAGCTTATGGGCAGGTGGTAGCTATGGCTACACCTTC
NA	TRBJ2-1	TRBV7-2	TRBD2	CASSLAGTSGIGRQFF	TGTGCCAGCAGCTTAGCTGGGACTAGCGGGATAGGAAGACAGTTCTTC
NA	TRBJ2-3	TRBV29-1	NA	CSVETLGGTDTQYF	TGCAGCGTTGAAACCCTGGGGGGCACAGATACGCAGTATTTT
NA	TRBJ1-1	TRBV6-1	NA	CASSDLGKNTEAFF	TGTGCCAGCAGTGATCTGGGCAAGAACACTGAAGCTTTCTTT